This T cell receptor (beta chain) was obtained from a study of T cell repertoires in cytomegalovirus infection. Whole-study context: Both CMV infection and a matching HLA type were indicated by public TCR beta signatures.

Whole-study findings and limits: Totalled public TCR beta family frequency picked out people who carried CMV plus the relevant HLA.

Trimming pared 10 bases from V and 5 bases from J, leaving 10 bases between. The CDR3 has 11 amino acids. CDR1 is SGHTA, CDR2 FQGNSA, per germline. TCRdb re-called the reads through MiXCR, storing one row per CDR3 protein. The sample holds 400,000 or so distinct CDR3 sequences, 15% to 20% seen once. There are many counts of this clonotype. Its antigen is not identified. Sequencing was done on a sample of PBMCs. The chain carries TRBV7-2 and TRBJ2-3; D is tentatively TRBD1 or TRBD2 (6 bases each). The clonotype was recovered from a human donor in good health (CMV status not recorded). Some clones in this sample may be carry-over from other donors' samples. This CDR3 is CAKGGGDTQYF. The CDR3 region has the DNA TGTGCCAAGGGGGGTGGAGATACGCAGTATTTT. Full variable domain (rest looked up from reference TRBV7-2 and TRBJ2-3): GAGVSQSPSNKVTEKGKDVELRCDPISGHTALYWYRQSLGQGLEFLIYFQGNSAPDKSGLPSDRFSAERTGGSVSTLTIQRTQQEDSAVYLCAKGGGDTQYFGPGTRLTVL.